The rows below give T cell receptor beta chains drawn from one sample of a study of T-cell reconstitution after alpha-beta-depleted transplantation in children. TCRdb used MiXCR to reprocess the PCR reads, holding one entry per CDR3 protein. Counted here are hundreds of thousands of distinct CDR3 sequences, around 12% occurring once; the ten biggest clones make up approximately 2.9%. The sequencing here drew on PBMCs from the stem cell graft donor, taken from the stem cell graft. These receptors all come from a human donor who donated a stem cell graft to a child with acute lymphoblastic leukemia. Both conserved end residues are part of each CDR3. A D gene is named only where the DNA matches it firmly. The listing skips clone size in some rows; elsewhere it reads once, few, many or a size class.

d_call: -
clone_size: many
j_call: TRBJ2-3
v_call: TRBV7-9
cdr3_nt: TGTGCCAGCAGCTTAACGGGTGGCGGGGACACAGATACGCAGTATTTT
cdr3_aa: CASSLTGGGDTDTQYF

d_call: TRBD1
clone_size: many
j_call: TRBJ2-5
v_call: TRBV20-1
cdr3_nt: TGCAGTTCGAAAACAGGGGGCCAGGAGACCCAGTACTTC
cdr3_aa: CSSKTGGQETQYF

d_call: -
clone_size: many
j_call: TRBJ2-1
v_call: TRBV5-1
cdr3_nt: TGCGCCAGCAGCTTGGATGGGAGTGAGCAGTTCTTC
cdr3_aa: CASSLDGSEQFF

d_call: -
clone_size: few
j_call: TRBJ2-7
v_call: TRBV18
cdr3_nt: TGTGCCAGCTCACACAGGGACCCATCCTACGAGCAGTACTTC
cdr3_aa: CASSHRDPSYEQYF

d_call: -
clone_size: many
j_call: TRBJ2-1
v_call: TRBV7-2
cdr3_nt: TGTGCCAGCAGCTTGGGCGGCGGGGCGAGCTCCTACAATGAGCAGTTCTTC
cdr3_aa: CASSLGGGASSYNEQFF

d_call: TRBD1
clone_size: many
j_call: TRBJ1-5
v_call: TRBV4-2
cdr3_nt: TGTGCCAGCAGCCAACCTTACAGGGGGCAGGTCAATCAGCCCCAGCATTTT
cdr3_aa: CASSQPYRGQVNQPQHF

d_call: TRBD1
clone_size: -
j_call: TRBJ2-7
v_call: TRBV7-2
cdr3_nt: TGTGCCAGCGGTCGGACAGGTACCTACGAGCAGTACTTC
cdr3_aa: CASGRTGTYEQYF

d_call: -
clone_size: many
j_call: TRBJ1-2
v_call: TRBV7-6
cdr3_nt: TGTGCCAGCAGCCCAGAGGTACCTAACTATGGCTACACCTTC
cdr3_aa: CASSPEVPNYGYTF

d_call: TRBD1
clone_size: few
j_call: TRBJ2-7
v_call: TRBV20-1
cdr3_nt: TGCAGTGCTAGAGGGTCCCCTAAACCGGGACAGATTTACGAGCAGTACTTC
cdr3_aa: CSARGSPKPGQIYEQYF

d_call: TRBD1
clone_size: many
j_call: TRBJ2-7
v_call: TRBV5-1
cdr3_nt: TGCGCCAGCAGCTTGCGTCACAGTGCCGGAAGGACAGGGGGCTACGAGCAGTACTTC
cdr3_aa: CASSLRHSAGRTGGYEQYF

d_call: -
clone_size: many
j_call: TRBJ2-2
v_call: TRBV7-2
cdr3_nt: TGTGCCAGCAGCTTAGCGCTATGGAACACCGGGGAGCTGTTTTTT
cdr3_aa: CASSLALWNTGELFF

d_call: TRBD2
clone_size: many
j_call: TRBJ2-3
v_call: TRBV6-5
cdr3_nt: TGTGCCAGCAGTTACGCCGGGGGGTTCACAGATACGCAGTATTTT
cdr3_aa: CASSYAGGFTDTQYF

d_call: TRBD2
clone_size: -
j_call: TRBJ2-3
v_call: TRBV6-4
cdr3_nt: TGTGCCAGCTGTCTTCCGGGACTAGCGGGGTTTTATAGCACAGATACGCAGTATTTT
cdr3_aa: CASCLPGLAGFYSTDTQYF

d_call: -
clone_size: few
j_call: TRBJ1-5
v_call: TRBV20-1
cdr3_nt: TGCAGTGCCCAAAAAATGGGGCGCGCCGGGCAGCCCCAGCATTTT
cdr3_aa: CSAQKMGRAGQPQHF

d_call: -
clone_size: many
j_call: TRBJ2-7
v_call: TRBV29-1
cdr3_nt: TGCAGCGTTGGCGCCCTAAATGCCTACGAGCAGTACTTC
cdr3_aa: CSVGALNAYEQYF

d_call: -
clone_size: many
j_call: TRBJ1-5
v_call: TRBV9
cdr3_nt: TGTGCCAGCAGCGGGGATGGCCAGGGTAATCAGCCCCAGCATTTT
cdr3_aa: CASSGDGQGNQPQHF

d_call: -
clone_size: few
j_call: TRBJ2-5
v_call: TRBV10-3
cdr3_nt: TGTGCCATCAGTGAGATTCTCGAGAGGGAGACCCAGTACTTC
cdr3_aa: CAISEILERETQYF

d_call: TRBD1
clone_size: -
j_call: TRBJ2-1
v_call: TRBV20-1
cdr3_nt: TGCAGTGCTAGCGAGGGACAGGGATCCAATGAGCAGTTCTTC
cdr3_aa: CSASEGQGSNEQFF

d_call: TRBD1
clone_size: -
j_call: TRBJ2-7
v_call: TRBV30
cdr3_nt: TGTGCCTGGACCCCTGGGGGACAGGCAACCTACGAGCAGTACTTC
cdr3_aa: CAWTPGGQATYEQYF

d_call: TRBD2
clone_size: many
j_call: TRBJ2-2
v_call: TRBV5-1
cdr3_nt: TGCGCCAGCAGGATAACGGGAGGGAACACCGGGGAGCTGTTTTTT
cdr3_aa: CASRITGGNTGELFF

d_call: TRBD1
clone_size: many
j_call: TRBJ1-1
v_call: TRBV5-5
cdr3_nt: TGTGCCAGCAGCTTGAGATCAGGGGGCGCATACGTGAACACTGAAGCTTTCTTT
cdr3_aa: CASSLRSGGAYVNTEAFF

d_call: -
clone_size: -
j_call: TRBJ1-5
v_call: TRBV10-2
cdr3_nt: TGCGCCAGCAGTGAGCCTAGGGGGGGTGGACAGCCCCAGCATTTT
cdr3_aa: CASSEPRGGGQPQHF

d_call: -
clone_size: many
j_call: TRBJ2-4
v_call: TRBV29-1
cdr3_nt: TGCAGCGTTACAGACTGGAGAAACATTCAGTACTTC
cdr3_aa: CSVTDWRNIQYF

d_call: TRBD1
clone_size: many
j_call: TRBJ2-2
v_call: TRBV3-1
cdr3_nt: TGTGCCACCGGACACAGGGGTGGCACCGGGGAGCTGTTTTTT
cdr3_aa: CATGHRGGTGELFF

d_call: -
clone_size: many
j_call: TRBJ1-2
v_call: TRBV3-1
cdr3_nt: TGTGCCAGCAGCCCCCTTTACGTACCCGGGGGCTACACCTTC
cdr3_aa: CASSPLYVPGGYTF

d_call: -
clone_size: many
j_call: TRBJ2-2
v_call: TRBV7-2
cdr3_nt: TGTGCCAGCAGCTGGACCGGGACACGGAACACCGGGGAGCTGTTTTTT
cdr3_aa: CASSWTGTRNTGELFF

d_call: -
clone_size: many
j_call: TRBJ2-1
v_call: TRBV6-1
cdr3_nt: TGTGCCAGCCGGGCGGGGTCCTACAATGAGCAGTTCTTC
cdr3_aa: CASRAGSYNEQFF

d_call: -
clone_size: many
j_call: TRBJ1-2
v_call: TRBV7-2
cdr3_nt: TGTGCCAGCAGCTTGGCAGGGAAGAGTTATGGCTACACCTTC
cdr3_aa: CASSLAGKSYGYTF

d_call: -
clone_size: many
j_call: TRBJ1-5
v_call: TRBV12-3/TRBV12-4
cdr3_nt: TGTGCCAGCAGTTTATGGGGCAGCAATCAGCCCCAGCATTTT
cdr3_aa: CASSLWGSNQPQHF

d_call: TRBD1
clone_size: many
j_call: TRBJ2-1
v_call: TRBV29-1
cdr3_nt: TGCAGCGTTGTAGGGGACAGCGAGCAGTTCTTC
cdr3_aa: CSVVGDSEQFF

d_call: -
clone_size: many
j_call: TRBJ2-7
v_call: TRBV29-1
cdr3_nt: TGCAGCGTTGAAACTAGGGGCTACGAGCAGTACTTC
cdr3_aa: CSVETRGYEQYF

d_call: TRBD2
clone_size: -
j_call: TRBJ2-7
v_call: TRBV20-1
cdr3_nt: TGCAGTGCTAGTCCCCCGGTCGAGAAGCGGGGTTACGAGCAGTACTTC
cdr3_aa: CSASPPVEKRGYEQYF

d_call: -
clone_size: many
j_call: TRBJ2-7
v_call: TRBV29-1
cdr3_nt: TGCAGCGTTGCTCAGCGACTCGACGAGCAGTACTTC
cdr3_aa: CSVAQRLDEQYF

d_call: -
clone_size: many
j_call: TRBJ2-2
v_call: TRBV27
cdr3_nt: TGTGCCAGCAGTTTAAAGGGGTTGGCCGGGGAGCTGTTTTTT
cdr3_aa: CASSLKGLAGELFF

d_call: -
clone_size: many
j_call: TRBJ2-2
v_call: TRBV10-3
cdr3_nt: TGTGCCAGCCAGGGAAACACCGGGGAGCTGTTTTTT
cdr3_aa: CASQGNTGELFF

d_call: -
clone_size: few
j_call: TRBJ2-7
v_call: TRBV7-2
cdr3_nt: TGTGCCAGCACCCAAGGTCGGGAGTTGAGGGAGCAGTACTTC
cdr3_aa: CASTQGRELREQYF

d_call: -
clone_size: many
j_call: TRBJ1-6
v_call: TRBV6-1
cdr3_nt: TGTGCCAGCAGTCCCGGAGGCATCAATTCACCCCTCCACTTT
cdr3_aa: CASSPGGINSPLHF

d_call: TRBD1
clone_size: many
j_call: TRBJ2-7
v_call: TRBV27
cdr3_nt: TGTGCCAGCAATACTTACTCGGGGACAGGGCCCTACGAGCAGTACTTC
cdr3_aa: CASNTYSGTGPYEQYF

d_call: -
clone_size: -
j_call: TRBJ1-5
v_call: TRBV20-1
cdr3_nt: TGCAGTGCTCGGGGGGTAGTAGAGAGCAATCAGCCCCAGCATTTT
cdr3_aa: CSARGVVESNQPQHF

d_call: TRBD2
clone_size: many
j_call: TRBJ2-7
v_call: TRBV12-3/TRBV12-4
cdr3_nt: TGTGCCAGCAGCCAGCCGTACGGGGAGGGGGAGCAGTACTTC
cdr3_aa: CASSQPYGEGEQYF

d_call: -
clone_size: many
j_call: TRBJ2-3
v_call: TRBV7-2
cdr3_nt: TGTGCCAGCAGCTTGGGTGAAACAGATACGCAGTATTTT
cdr3_aa: CASSLGETDTQYF

d_call: -
clone_size: many
j_call: TRBJ1-3
v_call: TRBV20-1
cdr3_nt: TGCAGTGCTAGCCGGAGCGGAAACACCATATATTTT
cdr3_aa: CSASRSGNTIYF

d_call: -
clone_size: many
j_call: TRBJ1-5
v_call: TRBV7-9
cdr3_nt: TGTGCCAGCAGCGCGACGGGCAATCAGCCCCAGCATTTT
cdr3_aa: CASSATGNQPQHF

d_call: -
clone_size: many
j_call: TRBJ2-6
v_call: TRBV5-1
cdr3_nt: TGCGCCAGCAGCCCGAACCTACAGGGGAGGCTCTCTGGGGCCAACGTCCTGACTTTC
cdr3_aa: CASSPNLQGRLSGANVLTF

d_call: -
clone_size: few
j_call: TRBJ1-6
v_call: TRBV18
cdr3_nt: TGTGCCAGCTCACCTTCAGGTGATAATTCACCCCTCCACTTT
cdr3_aa: CASSPSGDNSPLHF

d_call: -
clone_size: many
j_call: TRBJ1-4
v_call: TRBV5-5
cdr3_nt: TGTGCCAGCAGCCCCGGGATCGAAGAGTCGGGTGAAAAACTGTTTTTT
cdr3_aa: CASSPGIEESGEKLFF

d_call: -
clone_size: many
j_call: TRBJ2-3
v_call: TRBV4-2
cdr3_nt: TGTGCCAGCAGCCATCTCAGCACAGATACGCAGTATTTT
cdr3_aa: CASSHLSTDTQYF

d_call: -
clone_size: many
j_call: TRBJ2-6
v_call: TRBV15
cdr3_nt: TGTGCCACCAGCAGAGATGAGGATGGGGCCAACGTCCTGACTTTC
cdr3_aa: CATSRDEDGANVLTF

d_call: TRBD1
clone_size: many
j_call: TRBJ1-4
v_call: TRBV11-2
cdr3_nt: TGTGCCAGCAGCTTGCCGGGACAGGGTGGGGGAAAACTGTTTTTT
cdr3_aa: CASSLPGQGGGKLFF